This entry lists 31 T cell receptor beta chains sequenced from one sample in a study of TIL therapy for anti-PD-1-resistant metastatic lung cancer (dated by TCRdb to about 2021). TCR beta CDR3 regions were amplified from genomic DNA with the immunoSEQ v3 hsTCRB kit using bias-controlled multiplex PCR. Here the immuneACCESS table is served through TCRdb, limited to in-frame sequences with V and J called. Missing clones are a known gap in these copies; in checked studies unresolved V genes cover under half, and the rest lacks a known reason. In this sample the table shows roughly 60,000 clones, over 75% of which occur a single time. The top ten hold 2.5% to 3% of the sample. What the time point label conveys for this sample: pre-treatment sample, taken before nivolumab and TIL therapy. The input for sequencing was blood, taken at baseline. These receptors originate from a person aged 25-80 years with non-small cell lung cancer.

The CDR3 DNA follows: TGTGCCAGCAGCCAAGTTCCGGACTCTGGAAACACCATATATTTT. This translates into CASSQVPDSGNTIYF. The chain has TRBV3-1 (or the pseudogene TRBV3-2) and TRBJ1-3; unclear D gene. Germline V gives CDR1 LGHDT, CDR2 YNNKEL (reference sequence). Trimming pared 1 base from V and 0 bases from J, leaving 7 bases between. CDR3 size: 15 residues.

The chain links TRBV11-2 to TRBJ2-5; TRBD1 might be the D (5 bases). The CDR3 spans 13 residues. Germline values: CDR1 SGHAT, CDR2 FQNNGV. Trimming removed 4 bases from V and 2 bases from J, with 8 bases in between. The CDR3 DNA sequence: TGTGCCAGCAGCTGGGGCGGTCAAGAGACCCAGTACTTC. Translation gives CASSWGGQETQYF.

V and J are TRBV15 and TRBJ1-4; TRBD1 aligns across 10 bases. Germline V gene data show CDR1 as LNHNV and CDR2 as YYDKDF (reference sequence). V gave up 1 base and J gave up 8 bases; unmatched junction bases: 7. The CDR3 contains 16 residues. CDR3 DNA sequence: TGTGCCACCAGCAGAGCGACAGGGGGCTTAGAGGAAAAACTGTTTTTT. Translated: CATSRATGGLEEKLFF.

The rearrangement joins TRBV2 to TRBJ2-7; 7 bases fit TRBD2. From germline, CDR1 is SNHLY and CDR2 FYNNEI. V shed 6 bases and J 7 bases; nucleotides not matched to a gene: 9. The CDR3 loop spans 13 amino acids. CDR3 DNA: TGTGCCAGCAGCCTAGCGGCAACGTGGGAGCAGTACTTC. It codes for CASSLAATWEQYF.

The rearrangement joins TRBV10-3 to TRBJ1-6, with D unresolved. With 11 bases removed from V and 0 bases from J, the gap between germline ends came to 17 bases. Germline assignment: CDR1 ENHRY and CDR2 SYGVKD. The CDR3 runs to 16 residues. Written as DNA, the CDR3 is TGTGCCCCGCACCGGCAGGTGGACTCCTATAATTCACCCCTCCACTTT. It specifies CAPHRQVDSYNSPLHF.

The chain has TRBV16 and TRBJ1-2; TRBD1 is a possible D gene (5 bases). This CDR3 region has 14 residues. Trimming pared 7 bases from V and 8 bases from J, leaving 20 bases between. CDR1 is KGHSY and CDR2 is FQNENV in the germline V gene. CDR3 sequence (DNA): TGTGCCAGCACCGAATTCCAGGGCCCAGGGGGCTACACCTTC. Translation: CASTEFQGPGGYTF.

The chain combines TRBV9 with TRBJ2-2; the match to TRBD1 covers 12 bases. The CDR3 sequence is 17 residues long. V lost 0 bases to trimming and J lost 5 bases; unmatched junction nucleotides: 5. CDR1 and CDR2 from the germline V gene are SGDLS and YYNGEE. The CDR3 protein is CASSVGGQGAFTGELFF. CDR3 bases: TGTGCCAGCAGCGTAGGGGGACAGGGGGCTTTTACCGGGGAGCTGTTTTTT.

The chain uses TRBV27 and TRBJ2-6; maybe TRBD1 (5 bases). Germline CDR1 MNHEY, CDR2 SMNVEV (reference sequence). Trimming cost V 5 bases and J 1 base, with 18 bases left between them. The CDR3 is 18 amino acids. CDR3 residues: CASSPKGPWTSGANVLTF. The CDR3 DNA sequence: TGTGCCAGCAGTCCCAAGGGGCCCTGGACGTCTGGGGCCAACGTCCTGACTTTC.

The chain joins TRBV18 to TRBJ2-1, with 8 bases matching TRBD1. Germline values: CDR1 KGHSH, CDR2 LQKENI. The CDR3 extends over 16 amino acids. With V trimmed by 3 bases and J by 8 bases, 12 bases remained unmatched. In DNA, the CDR3 is TGTGCCAGCTCACCCATCCCGGCAGGGGGCGCGGATGAGCAGTTCTTC. It translates to CASSPIPAGGADEQFF.

The chain joins TRBV7-3 to TRBJ2-3, with D maybe TRBD1 (5 bases). CDR3 size: 13 residues. The germline V gene encodes CDR1 SGHTA and CDR2 FQGTGA. The V and J ends lost 2 bases and 5 bases respectively, with 8 bases between them. This CDR3 reads CASSLGAQDTQYF. The CDR3 DNA reads as TGTGCCAGCAGCTTAGGGGCCCAAGATACGCAGTATTTT. The whole variable domain, remainder taken from reference TRBV7-3 and TRBJ2-3, is GAGVSQTPSNKVTEKGKYVELRCDPISGHTALYWYRQSLGQGPEFLIYFQGTGAADDSGLPNDRFFAVRPEGSVSTLKIQRTERGDSAVYLCASSLGAQDTQYFGPGTRLTVL.

The CDR3 region has the DNA TGTGCCAGCAGTCCCCGGACAGTCTACGAGCAGTACTTC. This codes for CASSPRTVYEQYF. This rearrangement joins TRBV2 to TRBJ2-7; maybe TRBD1 (6 bases). Trimming cost V 5 bases and J 3 bases, with 11 bases left between them. This CDR3 region has 13 residues. The germline V gene encodes CDR1 SNHLY and CDR2 FYNNEI.

The rearrangement links TRBV10-3 to TRBJ2-5, with D perhaps TRBD1 or TRBD2 (6 bases each). This CDR3 is 14 amino acids long. Trimming took off 4 bases at V and 4 bases at J, with 13 bases between the two ends. Germline assignment: CDR1 ENHRY and CDR2 SYGVKD. CDR3 protein: CAISGAGGLETQYF. CDR3 bases: TGTGCCATCAGTGGTGCCGGGGGCCTAGAGACCCAGTACTTC.

The chain links TRBV19 to TRBJ1-1; D is undetermined. The ends were cut back, 5 bases at V and 2 bases at J, with 12 bases in the middle. The germline V gene has CDR1 LNHDA and CDR2 SQIVND (reference sequence). There are 14 residues in the CDR3. The CDR3 is CASSPRTVNTEAFF. CDR3 sequence (DNA): TGTGCCAGTAGTCCCCGGACGGTCAACACTGAAGCTTTCTTT.

This sequence joins TRBV27 and TRBJ2-7, with D unclear. V was cut by 6 bases and J by 1 base, with 7 bases left in between. Germline V CDR1 and CDR2: MNHEY, SMNVEV (reference sequence). The CDR3 length is 12 residues. The CDR3 region is CASSSISYEQYF. As DNA, the CDR3 is TGTGCCAGCAGCAGCATATCCTACGAGCAGTACTTC.

The rearrangement uses TRBV9 and TRBJ2-1; D unresolved. Per germline, CDR1 SGDLS and CDR2 YYNGEE. Deletions cut 0 bases from V and 0 bases from J, with 7 bases between. This CDR3 is 15 amino acids long. The CDR3, as DNA: TGTGCCAGCAGCGTAGCACCGAGCTCCTACAATGAGCAGTTCTTC. Its protein product is CASSVAPSSYNEQFF.

There are a few counts of this clone. The rearrangement uses TRBV19 and TRBJ2-7, with 9 bases that match TRBD2. CDR1 and CDR2 from the germline V gene are LNHDA and SQIVND (reference sequence). This CDR3 is 15 amino acids long. V was pared by 3 bases and J by 7 bases, with 10 bases of the junction left unmatched. CDR3 bases: TGTGCCAGTAGTATTCTAGCGGGGAGTGAAGAGGAGCAGTACTTC. Residues: CASSILAGSEEEQYF.

This clone has only a few counts. The chain joins TRBV5-6 to TRBJ2-2; TRBD1 aligns across 8 bases. This CDR3 spans 17 amino acids. Germline lookup yields CDR1 SGHDT and CDR2 YYEEEE. Trimming removed 4 bases from V and 4 bases from J; junction bases left unmatched: 12. The CDR3 nucleotides read TGTGCCAGCAGCCGAATTCAGGGGGCGTCGACCACCGGGGAGCTGTTTTTT. Protein sequence: CASSRIQGASTTGELFF.

The chain joins TRBV18 to TRBJ1-2; no clear D gene. Per germline, CDR1 KGHSH and CDR2 LQKENI. V was clipped by 0 bases and J by 4 bases, with 6 bases between them. The length of the CDR3 is 13 residues. CDR3 sequence reads: CASSPPETYGYTF. The CDR3 DNA sequence: TGTGCCAGCTCACCACCGGAGACCTATGGCTACACCTTC. Based on the CDR3 plus reference TRBV18 and TRBJ1-2, the full variable domain is NAGVMQNPRHLVRRRGQEARLRCSPMKGHSHVYWYRQLPEEGLKFMVYLQKENIIDESGMPKERFSAEFPKEGPSILRIQQVVRGDSAAYFCASSPPETYGYTFGSGTRLTVV.

This chain uses TRBV21-1 with TRBJ2-1; the table calls TRBD2, which could not be checked here. TRBV21-1 is a recognized pseudogene. CDR3 size: 17 residues. The CDR3 coding sequence is TGTGCCAGCAGCACTCGGGGGAGGACGGTCCTCGGCAATGAGCAGTTCTTC. Translated: CASSTRGRTVLGNEQFF.

The rearrangement uses TRBV29-1 and TRBJ2-6, with D perhaps TRBD1 (6 bases). The germline V gene encodes CDR1 SQVTM and CDR2 ANQGSEA. V lost 6 bases and J 0 bases, leaving 9 bases between the germline ends. CDR3 length: 14 amino acids. CDR3: CSVYRDSGANVLTF. CDR3 DNA sequence: TGCAGCGTATACAGGGACTCTGGGGCCAACGTCCTGACTTTC.

This chain links TRBV27 with TRBJ1-1; possible D gene TRBD1, 6 bases. Germline V lookup: CDR1 MNHEY, CDR2 SMNVEV (reference sequence). The CDR3 is 16 amino acids. Between the trimmed V and J ends, which lost 4 bases and 0 bases, there was a span of 15 bases. CDR3 coding DNA: TGTGCCAGCAGTTCGACCTCGACAGGTATGAACACTGAAGCTTTCTTT. Its translation: CASSSTSTGMNTEAFF.

This rearrangement joins TRBV7-8 to TRBJ1-4, with 11 bases that match TRBD1. V gave up 0 bases and J gave up 4 bases; unmatched junction bases: 4. CDR3 length: 17 amino acids. Germline-derived CDR1 and CDR2 are SGHVS and FQNEAQ. The CDR3: CASSLAWTGGLNEKLFF. Here the CDR3 DNA reads TGTGCCAGCAGCTTAGCCTGGACAGGGGGCCTTAATGAAAAACTGTTTTTT.

The genes are TRBV27 and TRBJ2-2; 10 positions agree with TRBD1. The CDR3 runs 16 residues. Germline CDR1 and CDR2: MNHEY and SMNVEV (reference sequence). The V and J ends lost 3 bases and 3 bases, in that order; junction bases with no gene match: 4. CDR3: CASSFRDRGYTGELFF. In DNA, the CDR3 is TGTGCCAGCAGTTTTCGGGACAGGGGCTACACCGGGGAGCTGTTTTTT.

This sequence joins TRBV3-1 (or the pseudogene TRBV3-2) and TRBJ2-2; 9 bases fit TRBD2. V gave up 0 bases and J gave up 8 bases; unmatched junction bases: 19. This CDR3 region has 20 residues. The germline V gene encodes CDR1 LGHDT and CDR2 YNNKEL (reference sequence). CDR3 sequence reads: CASSQDEGRMIAGVEGELFF. The CDR3 DNA reads TGTGCCAGCAGCCAAGATGAGGGCAGGATGATAGCGGGAGTAGAAGGGGAGCTGTTTTTT.

The rearrangement uses TRBV5-1 and TRBJ2-5, with D perhaps being TRBD1 or TRBD2 (5 bases each). The V end was cut by 3 bases, the J end by 1 base, with 7 bases between. The length of the CDR3 is 13 residues. Germline V gene lookup returns CDR1 SGHRS and CDR2 YFSETQ. The CDR3 here is CASSWDVQETQYF. CDR3 nucleotide sequence: TGCGCCAGCAGCTGGGACGTCCAAGAGACCCAGTACTTC.

The genes are TRBV28 and TRBJ2-1; the D is unclear. V lost 5 bases and J 4 bases, leaving 3 bases between the germline ends. Per germline, CDR1 MDHEN and CDR2 SYDVKM. This CDR3 region has 11 residues. The CDR3 is CASSSYNEQFF. CDR3 sequence (DNA): TGTGCCAGCAGTAGTTACAATGAGCAGTTCTTC. The full variable domain, rest sourced from reference TRBV28 and TRBJ2-1, is DVKVTQSSRYLVKRTGEKVFLECVQDMDHENMFWYRQDPGLGLRLIYFSYDVKMKEKGDIPEGYSVSREKKERFSLILESASTNQTSMYLCASSSYNEQFFGPGTRLTVL.

The chain links TRBV9 to TRBJ2-7; D is undetermined. With 0 bases removed from V and 6 bases from J, the gap between germline ends came to 13 bases. The CDR3 has 14 amino acids. Germline CDR1 is SGDLS and CDR2 is YYNGEE. The CDR3 region is CASSVEPERGEQYF. For the CDR3, the DNA is TGTGCCAGCAGCGTAGAGCCGGAACGCGGCGAGCAGTACTTC.

This clone is a singleton in its sample. J is TRBJ2-7 and V is TRBV7-9; no definite D call. V shed 3 bases and J shed 3 bases, with 9 bases lying between them. CDR3 size: 13 residues. Germline V CDR1 and CDR2: SEHNR, FQNEAQ (reference sequence). Here the CDR3 reads CASSFGRFYEQYF. In nucleotides, the CDR3 is TGTGCCAGCAGCTTTGGCAGATTCTACGAGCAGTACTTC.

This clone was detected only once. J is TRBJ1-6 and V is TRBV19, with 10 bases identical to TRBD1. CDR3 size: 15 residues. Germline V gene data show CDR1 as LNHDA and CDR2 as SQIVND (reference sequence). Trimming took 6 bases from V and 7 from J; bases not matched to a gene: 6. The CDR3 region is CASRATGGVNSPLHF. DNA for the CDR3: TGTGCCAGTAGGGCGACAGGGGGCGTCAATTCACCCCTCCACTTT.

The chain recombines TRBV5-8 with TRBJ1-5; D is unresolved. The V and J ends lost 2 bases and 4 bases respectively, with 7 bases between them. The CDR3 length is 13 residues. CDR1 and CDR2 from the germline V gene are SGHTS and YDEGEE. The chain's CDR3 is CASSLQQNQPQHF. The CDR3 bases are TGTGCCAGCAGCTTACAGCAAAATCAGCCCCAGCATTTT.

This chain connects TRBV2 to TRBJ2-2; the match to TRBD2 covers 11 bases. The J segment lost 4 bases and the V segment lost 8 bases, leaving 6 bases of the junction unmatched. The CDR3 is 15 residues long. Germline CDR1 is SNHLY and CDR2 is FYNNEI. The DNA of the CDR3 is TGTGCCAGCGGTCTAGCGGGGGGACTCACCGGGGAGCTGTTTTTT. It is translated as CASGLAGGLTGELFF.